Listed below are T cell receptor beta chains from one sample, sequenced in a study of blood T cell repertoires in COVID-19. TCRdb keeps only in-frame clones here, not all; method: immunoSEQ multiplex PCR. This sample has 150,000 to 200,000 clones, with more than 75% found just once. The specimen was peripheral blood. These TCRs come from a man in his forties or fifties who had recovered from COVID-19. Both conserved end residues are part of each CDR3. D genes are given only for firm matches. The listing skips clone size in some rows; elsewhere it reads once, few, many or a size class.

clone_size: .; v_call: TRBV27; d_call: .; j_call: TRBJ2-5; cdr3_nt: TGTGCCAGCAGTTTCCTCGGGAATCAAGAGACCCAGTACTTC; cdr3_aa: CASSFLGNQETQYF
clone_size: .; v_call: TRBV2; d_call: TRBD2; j_call: TRBJ2-1; cdr3_nt: TGTGCCAGCAGTTACCTGGGGGACTACAGCTCCTACAATGAGCAGTTCTTC; cdr3_aa: CASSYLGDYSSYNEQFF
clone_size: .; v_call: TRBV7-9; d_call: .; j_call: TRBJ1-2; cdr3_nt: TGTGCCAGCAGGGCCTACAGGGATAACTATGGCTACACCTTC; cdr3_aa: CASRAYRDNYGYTF
clone_size: .; v_call: TRBV7-6; d_call: .; j_call: TRBJ2-7; cdr3_nt: TGTGCCAGCAGCTTAGGGACAGCACTCTCCTACGAGCAGTACTTC; cdr3_aa: CASSLGTALSYEQYF
clone_size: .; v_call: TRBV9; d_call: .; j_call: TRBJ2-2; cdr3_nt: TGTGCCAGCAGCGTAGTAACTACCACCGGGGAGCTGTTTTTT; cdr3_aa: CASSVVTTTGELFF
clone_size: once; v_call: TRBV2; d_call: .; j_call: TRBJ1-1; cdr3_nt: TGTGCCAGCACCTGGTCAACGAGGGGGACTGAAGCTTTCTTT; cdr3_aa: CASTWSTRGTEAFF
clone_size: .; v_call: TRBV10-3; d_call: TRBD1; j_call: TRBJ2-7; cdr3_nt: TGTGCCATCAGTGGAAACCGGGACAGGGAGCACGAGCAGTACTTC; cdr3_aa: CAISGNRDREHEQYF
clone_size: .; v_call: TRBV30; d_call: .; j_call: TRBJ2-7; cdr3_nt: TGTGCCTGGGACGCCGACCGGGTGTACGAGCAGTACTTC; cdr3_aa: CAWDADRVYEQYF
clone_size: .; v_call: TRBV27; d_call: TRBD2; j_call: TRBJ2-7; cdr3_nt: TGTGCCAGCAGGTGGACTAGCGGGGGGGCCTACGAGCAGTACTTC; cdr3_aa: CASRWTSGGAYEQYF
clone_size: .; v_call: TRBV4-3; d_call: TRBD2; j_call: TRBJ2-1; cdr3_nt: TGCGCCAGCAGCCAAGAATCCGGCCGGCTAGCGGGAGTTCTCTCCTACAATGAGCAGTTCTTC; cdr3_aa: CASSQESGRLAGVLSYNEQFF
clone_size: .; v_call: TRBV28; d_call: .; j_call: TRBJ2-1; cdr3_nt: TGTGCCAGCAGGACAGAAGATTACAATGAGCAGTTCTTC; cdr3_aa: CASRTEDYNEQFF
clone_size: .; v_call: TRBV6-6; d_call: .; j_call: TRBJ1-1; cdr3_nt: TGTGCCAGCAGTTGGGGGGGACATGCTGAAGCTTTCTTT; cdr3_aa: CASSWGGHAEAFF
clone_size: .; v_call: TRBV7-2; d_call: .; j_call: TRBJ2-2; cdr3_nt: TGTGCCAGCAGCTTTTTCGAGAAGACCGGGGAGCTGTTTTTT; cdr3_aa: CASSFFEKTGELFF
clone_size: once; v_call: TRBV5-4; d_call: TRBD2; j_call: TRBJ2-7; cdr3_nt: TGTGCCAGCAGTCTAGCGGGGGGGAATTACGAGCAGTACTTC; cdr3_aa: CASSLAGGNYEQYF
clone_size: .; v_call: TRBV3-1/TRBV3-2; d_call: TRBD2; j_call: TRBJ2-5; cdr3_nt: TGTGCCAGCAGATCCGGGACTACCCAAGAGACCCAGTACTTC; cdr3_aa: CASRSGTTQETQYF
clone_size: .; v_call: TRBV7-4; d_call: .; j_call: TRBJ1-2; cdr3_nt: TGTGCCAGCAGCTTAGCGCATGGGGGGACCTATGGCTACACCTTC; cdr3_aa: CASSLAHGGTYGYTF
clone_size: few; v_call: TRBV21-1; d_call: .; j_call: TRBJ1-2; cdr3_nt: TGTGCCAGCAGCAAACATGGCAGGGATTATGGCTACACCTTC; cdr3_aa: CASSKHGRDYGYTF
clone_size: .; v_call: TRBV16; d_call: .; j_call: TRBJ1-2; cdr3_nt: TGTGCCAGCAGCCAATTGGCAGGGGAAAGGAACTATGGCTACACCTTC; cdr3_aa: CASSQLAGERNYGYTF
clone_size: .; v_call: TRBV19; d_call: .; j_call: TRBJ2-3; cdr3_nt: TGTGCCAGTAGTATTGGTGTGGGGCCAGATACGCAGTATTTT; cdr3_aa: CASSIGVGPDTQYF
clone_size: once; v_call: TRBV9; d_call: .; j_call: TRBJ1-1; cdr3_nt: TGTGCCAGCAGCACGCGACAGAACACTGAAGCTTTCTTT; cdr3_aa: CASSTRQNTEAFF
clone_size: .; v_call: TRBV4-3; d_call: .; j_call: TRBJ2-3; cdr3_nt: TGCGCCAGCAGCCAAGATGGCGGGACAGATACGCAGTATTTT; cdr3_aa: CASSQDGGTDTQYF
clone_size: .; v_call: TRBV20-1; d_call: .; j_call: TRBJ1-1; cdr3_nt: TGCAGTGCTAGGGGGGGCACTGAAGCTTTCTTT; cdr3_aa: CSARGGTEAFF
clone_size: .; v_call: TRBV7-2; d_call: .; j_call: TRBJ2-5; cdr3_nt: TGTGCCAGCAGCCCGAGGGGGGGCGTAGAGACCCAGTACTTC; cdr3_aa: CASSPRGGVETQYF
clone_size: few; v_call: TRBV14; d_call: TRBD1; j_call: TRBJ1-1; cdr3_nt: TGTGCCAGCAGCCTTAGGACAGGGGGAAACACTGAAGCTTTCTTT; cdr3_aa: CASSLRTGGNTEAFF
clone_size: .; v_call: TRBV9; d_call: TRBD1; j_call: TRBJ1-4; cdr3_nt: TGTGCCAGCAGCCCGGGACAGCATAATGAAAAACTGTTTTTT; cdr3_aa: CASSPGQHNEKLFF